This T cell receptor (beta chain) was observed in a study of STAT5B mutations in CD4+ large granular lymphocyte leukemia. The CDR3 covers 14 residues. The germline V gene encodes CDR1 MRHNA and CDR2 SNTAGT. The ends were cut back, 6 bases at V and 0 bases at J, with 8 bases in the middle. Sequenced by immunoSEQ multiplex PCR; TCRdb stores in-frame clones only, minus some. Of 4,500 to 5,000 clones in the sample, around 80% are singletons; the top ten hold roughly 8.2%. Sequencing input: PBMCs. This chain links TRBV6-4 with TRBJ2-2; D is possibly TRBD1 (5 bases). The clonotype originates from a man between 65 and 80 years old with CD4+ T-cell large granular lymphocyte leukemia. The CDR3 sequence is CASRQDTNTGELFF. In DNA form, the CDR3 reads TGTGCCAGCAGGCAGGACACGAACACCGGGGAGCTGTTTTTT.